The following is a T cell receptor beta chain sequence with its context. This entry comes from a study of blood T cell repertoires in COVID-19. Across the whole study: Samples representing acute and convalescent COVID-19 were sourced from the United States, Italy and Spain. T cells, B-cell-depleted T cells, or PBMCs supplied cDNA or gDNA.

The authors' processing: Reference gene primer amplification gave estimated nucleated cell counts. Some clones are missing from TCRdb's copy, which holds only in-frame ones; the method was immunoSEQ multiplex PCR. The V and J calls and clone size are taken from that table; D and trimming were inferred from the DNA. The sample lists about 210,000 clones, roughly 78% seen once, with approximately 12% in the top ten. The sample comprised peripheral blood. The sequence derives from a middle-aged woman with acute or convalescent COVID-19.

The DNA of the CDR3 is TGTGCCAGCAGTACGGGAGACAATGAGCAGTTCTTC. Translating it yields CASSTGDNEQFF. This chain uses TRBV6-5 with TRBJ2-1, with a tentative D call TRBD2 (6 bases). From germline, CDR1 is MNHEY and CDR2 SVGAGI. V was pared by 5 bases and J by 5 bases, with 7 bases between. CDR3 length: 12 residues.